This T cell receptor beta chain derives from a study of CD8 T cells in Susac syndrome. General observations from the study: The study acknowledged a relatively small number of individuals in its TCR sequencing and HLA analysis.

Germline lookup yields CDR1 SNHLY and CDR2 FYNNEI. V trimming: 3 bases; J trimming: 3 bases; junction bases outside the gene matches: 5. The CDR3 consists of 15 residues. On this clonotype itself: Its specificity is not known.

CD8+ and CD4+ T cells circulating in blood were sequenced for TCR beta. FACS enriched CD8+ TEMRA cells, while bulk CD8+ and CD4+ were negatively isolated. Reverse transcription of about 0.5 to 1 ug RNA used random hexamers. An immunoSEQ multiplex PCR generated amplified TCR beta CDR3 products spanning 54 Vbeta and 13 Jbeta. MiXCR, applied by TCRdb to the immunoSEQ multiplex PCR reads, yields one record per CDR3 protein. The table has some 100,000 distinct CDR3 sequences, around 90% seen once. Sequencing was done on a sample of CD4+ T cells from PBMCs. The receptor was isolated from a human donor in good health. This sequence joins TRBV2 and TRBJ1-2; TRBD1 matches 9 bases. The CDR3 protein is CASSETGGRYYGYTF. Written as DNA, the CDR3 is TGTGCCAGCAGTGAGACAGGGGGGCGCTACTATGGCTACACCTTC.